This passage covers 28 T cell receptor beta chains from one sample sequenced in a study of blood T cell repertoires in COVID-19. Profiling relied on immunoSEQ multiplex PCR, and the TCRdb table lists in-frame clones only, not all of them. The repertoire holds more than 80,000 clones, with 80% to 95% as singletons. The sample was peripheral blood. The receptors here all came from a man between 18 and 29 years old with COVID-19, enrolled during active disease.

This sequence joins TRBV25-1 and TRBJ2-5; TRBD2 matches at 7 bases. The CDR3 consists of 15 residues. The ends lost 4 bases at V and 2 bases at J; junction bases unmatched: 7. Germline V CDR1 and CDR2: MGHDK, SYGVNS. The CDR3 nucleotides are TGTGCCAGCAGTGCGGTGGGGGGGACTCAAGAGACCCAGTACTTC. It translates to CASSAVGGTQETQYF.

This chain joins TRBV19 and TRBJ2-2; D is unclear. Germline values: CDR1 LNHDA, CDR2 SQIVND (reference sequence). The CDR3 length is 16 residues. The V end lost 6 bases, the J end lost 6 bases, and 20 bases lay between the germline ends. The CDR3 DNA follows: TGTGCCAGTAGAATCAATCTAGAGCTTCCGGCCGGGGAGCTGTTTTTT. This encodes CASRINLELPAGELFF.

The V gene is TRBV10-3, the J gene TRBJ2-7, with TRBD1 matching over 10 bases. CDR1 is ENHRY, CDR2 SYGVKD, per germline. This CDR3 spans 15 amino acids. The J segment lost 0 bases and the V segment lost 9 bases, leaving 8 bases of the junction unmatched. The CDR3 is CAIGTGDLSSYEQYF. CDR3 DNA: TGTGCCATTGGGACAGGGGACCTCAGCTCCTACGAGCAGTACTTC.

CDR3 loop: CASSLGGTDEETQYF. The CDR3 DNA reads TGTGCCAGCAGCTTAGGCGGGACAGACGAAGAGACCCAGTACTTC. The V and J genes are TRBV11-3 and TRBJ2-5, with TRBD1 as a possible D gene (7 bases). The germline gives CDR1 SGHNT, CDR2 YENEEA. CDR3 length equals 15 residues. V was pared by 1 base and J by 3 bases, with 12 bases between.

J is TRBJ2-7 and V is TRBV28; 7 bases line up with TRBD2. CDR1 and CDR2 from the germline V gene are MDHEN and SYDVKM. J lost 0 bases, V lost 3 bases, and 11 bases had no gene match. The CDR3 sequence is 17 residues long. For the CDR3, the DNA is TGTGCCAGCAGTTTCCCCCTGCGGGAGCTCCCCTCCTACGAGCAGTACTTC. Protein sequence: CASSFPLRELPSYEQYF. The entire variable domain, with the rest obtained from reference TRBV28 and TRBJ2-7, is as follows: DVKVTQSSRYLVKRTGEKVFLECVQDMDHENMFWYRQDPGLGLRLIYFSYDVKMKEKGDIPEGYSVSREKKERFSLILESASTNQTSMYLCASSFPLRELPSYEQYFGPGTRLTVT.

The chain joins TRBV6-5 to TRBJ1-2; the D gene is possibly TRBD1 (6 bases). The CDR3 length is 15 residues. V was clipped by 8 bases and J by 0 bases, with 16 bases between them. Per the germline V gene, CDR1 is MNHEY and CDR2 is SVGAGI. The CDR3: CASHTTGITNYGYTF. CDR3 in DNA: TGTGCCAGCCATACAACAGGGATTACTAACTATGGCTACACCTTC.

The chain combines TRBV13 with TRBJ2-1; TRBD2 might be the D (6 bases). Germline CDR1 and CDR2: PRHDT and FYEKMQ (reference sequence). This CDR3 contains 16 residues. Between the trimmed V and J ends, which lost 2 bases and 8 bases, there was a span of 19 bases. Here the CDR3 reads CASSLSGLLRGDEQFF. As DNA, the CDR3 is TGTGCCAGCAGCTTAAGTGGACTACTAAGGGGCGATGAGCAGTTCTTC.

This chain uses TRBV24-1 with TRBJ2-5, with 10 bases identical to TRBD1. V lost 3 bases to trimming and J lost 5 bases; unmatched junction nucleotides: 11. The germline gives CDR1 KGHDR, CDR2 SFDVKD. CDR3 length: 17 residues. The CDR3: CATSDVRQGAVGETQYF. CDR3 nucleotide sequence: TGTGCCACCAGTGATGTGAGACAGGGGGCCGTCGGGGAGACCCAGTACTTC.

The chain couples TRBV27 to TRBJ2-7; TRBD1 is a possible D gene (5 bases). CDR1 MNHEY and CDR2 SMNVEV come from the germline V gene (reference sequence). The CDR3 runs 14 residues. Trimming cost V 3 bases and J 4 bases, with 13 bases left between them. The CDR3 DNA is TGTGCCAGCAGTTTCGGCAGGGCAGGGTACGAGCAGTACTTC. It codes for CASSFGRAGYEQYF.

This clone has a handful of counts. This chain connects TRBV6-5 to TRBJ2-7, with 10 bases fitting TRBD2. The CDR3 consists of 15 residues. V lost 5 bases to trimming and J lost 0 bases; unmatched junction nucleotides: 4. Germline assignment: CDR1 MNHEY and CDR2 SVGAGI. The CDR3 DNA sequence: TGTGCCAGCAGTCCCGCTAGCGGGAGCTCCTACGAGCAGTACTTC. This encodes CASSPASGSSYEQYF.

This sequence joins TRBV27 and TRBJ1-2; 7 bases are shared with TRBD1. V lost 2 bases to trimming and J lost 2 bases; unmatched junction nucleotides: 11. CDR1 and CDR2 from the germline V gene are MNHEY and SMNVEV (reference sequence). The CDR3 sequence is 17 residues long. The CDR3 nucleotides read TGTGCCAGCAGTTTACAATCCGGCAGGGGGAGGAACTATGGCTACACCTTC. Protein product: CASSLQSGRGRNYGYTF.

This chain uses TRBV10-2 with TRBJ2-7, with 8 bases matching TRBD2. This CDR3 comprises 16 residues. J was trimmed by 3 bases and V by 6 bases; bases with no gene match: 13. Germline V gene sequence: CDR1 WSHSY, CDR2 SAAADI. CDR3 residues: CASSPAGDSHFYEQYF. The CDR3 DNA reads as TGCGCCAGCAGCCCAGCGGGAGATTCCCACTTCTACGAGCAGTACTTC.

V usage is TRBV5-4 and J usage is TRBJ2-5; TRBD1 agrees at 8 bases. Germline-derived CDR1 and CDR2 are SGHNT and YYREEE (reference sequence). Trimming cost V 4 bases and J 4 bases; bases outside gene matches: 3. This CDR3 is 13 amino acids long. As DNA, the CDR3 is TGTGCCAGCAGCCGACAGGGGAGAGAGACCCAGTACTTC. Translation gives CASSRQGRETQYF. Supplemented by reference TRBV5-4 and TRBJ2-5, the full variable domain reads ETGVTQSPTHLIKTRGQQVTLRCSSQSGHNTVSWYQQALGQGPQFIFQYYREEENGRGNFPPRFSGLQFPNYSSELNVNALELDDSALYLCASSRQGRETQYFGPGTRLLVL.

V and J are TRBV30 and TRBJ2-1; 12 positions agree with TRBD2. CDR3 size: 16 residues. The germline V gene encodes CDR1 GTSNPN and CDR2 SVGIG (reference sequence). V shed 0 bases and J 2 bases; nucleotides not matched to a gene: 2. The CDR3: CAWSVLAGGPYNEQFF. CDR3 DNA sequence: TGTGCCTGGAGTGTTCTAGCGGGAGGGCCCTACAATGAGCAGTTCTTC.

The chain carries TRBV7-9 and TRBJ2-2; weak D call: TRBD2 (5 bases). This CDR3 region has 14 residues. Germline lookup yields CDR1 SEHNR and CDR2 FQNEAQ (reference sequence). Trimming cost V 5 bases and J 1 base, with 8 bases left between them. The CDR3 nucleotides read TGTGCCAGCAGCCCCGGACTGAACACCGGGGAGCTGTTTTTT. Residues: CASSPGLNTGELFF.

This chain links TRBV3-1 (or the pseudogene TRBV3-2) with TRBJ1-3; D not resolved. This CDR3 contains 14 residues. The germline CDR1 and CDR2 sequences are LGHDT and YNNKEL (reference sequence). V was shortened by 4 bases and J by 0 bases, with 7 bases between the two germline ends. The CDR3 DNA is TGTGCCAGCAGCCCTGCAGGCTCTGGAAACACCATATATTTT. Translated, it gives CASSPAGSGNTIYF.

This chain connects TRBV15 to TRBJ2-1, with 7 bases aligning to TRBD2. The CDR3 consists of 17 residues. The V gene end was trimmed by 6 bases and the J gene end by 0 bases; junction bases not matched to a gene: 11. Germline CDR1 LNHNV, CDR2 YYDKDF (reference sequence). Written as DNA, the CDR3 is TGTGCCACCAGAAAGGGATCTAGCGGCCGCTCCTACAATGAGCAGTTCTTC. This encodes CATRKGSSGRSYNEQFF.

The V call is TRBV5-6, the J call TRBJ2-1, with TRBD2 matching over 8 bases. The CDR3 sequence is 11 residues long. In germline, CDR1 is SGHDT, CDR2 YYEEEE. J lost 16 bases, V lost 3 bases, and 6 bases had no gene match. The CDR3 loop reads CASSYGTRHFF. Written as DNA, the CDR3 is TGTGCCAGCAGCTACGGGACTAGACACTTCTTC.

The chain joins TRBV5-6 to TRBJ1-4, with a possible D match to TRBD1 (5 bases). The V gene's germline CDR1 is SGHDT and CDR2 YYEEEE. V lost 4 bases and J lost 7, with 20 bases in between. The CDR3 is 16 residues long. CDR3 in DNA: TGTGCCAGCAGCCAAGGGTCCCAGGGAAGGGGTGAAAAACTGTTTTTT. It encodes CASSQGSQGRGEKLFF.

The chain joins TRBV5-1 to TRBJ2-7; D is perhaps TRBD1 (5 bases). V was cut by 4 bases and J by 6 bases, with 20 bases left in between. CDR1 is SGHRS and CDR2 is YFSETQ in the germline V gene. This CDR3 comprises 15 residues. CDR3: CASSADNRQLREQYF. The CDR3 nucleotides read TGCGCCAGCAGCGCGGATAATAGACAGCTACGCGAGCAGTACTTC.

CDR3 nucleotides: TGTGCCATCAGCCCAGCTGGACTAGCGGCCTCCTACGAGCAGTACTTC. This codes for CAISPAGLAASYEQYF. The chain has TRBV10-3 and TRBJ2-7; 10 bases agree with TRBD2. V lost 6 bases to trimming and J lost 0 bases; unmatched junction nucleotides: 8. The CDR3 spans 16 residues. Germline CDR1 ENHRY, CDR2 SYGVKD.

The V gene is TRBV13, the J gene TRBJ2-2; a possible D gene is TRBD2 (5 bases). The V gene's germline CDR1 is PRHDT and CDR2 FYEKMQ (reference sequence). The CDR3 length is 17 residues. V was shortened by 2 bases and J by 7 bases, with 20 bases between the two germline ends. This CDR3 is CASSLSFEGEVVGELFF. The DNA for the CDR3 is TGTGCCAGCAGCTTATCGTTCGAGGGAGAAGTTGTCGGGGAGCTGTTTTTT.

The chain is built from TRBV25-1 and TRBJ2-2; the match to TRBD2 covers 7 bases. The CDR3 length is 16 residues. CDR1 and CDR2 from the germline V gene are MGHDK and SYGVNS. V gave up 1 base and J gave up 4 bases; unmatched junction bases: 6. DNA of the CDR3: TGTGCCAGCAGTGAATTTTCCAGCGGGGTCACCGGGGAGCTGTTTTTT. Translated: CASSEFSSGVTGELFF. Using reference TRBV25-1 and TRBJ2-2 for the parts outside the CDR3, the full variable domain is EADIYQTPRYLVIGTGKKITLECSQTMGHDKMYWYQQDPGMELHLIHYSYGVNSTEKGDLSSESTVSRIRTEHFPLTLESARPSHTSQYLCASSEFSSGVTGELFFGEGSRLTVL.

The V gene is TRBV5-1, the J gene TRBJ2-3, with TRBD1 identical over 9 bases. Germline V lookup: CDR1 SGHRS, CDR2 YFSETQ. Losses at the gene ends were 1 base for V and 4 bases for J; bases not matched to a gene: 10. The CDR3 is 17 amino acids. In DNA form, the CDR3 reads TGCGCCAGCAGCTTGCTTAGGGGGACAGGGAGCGCAGATACGCAGTATTTT. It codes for CASSLLRGTGSADTQYF.

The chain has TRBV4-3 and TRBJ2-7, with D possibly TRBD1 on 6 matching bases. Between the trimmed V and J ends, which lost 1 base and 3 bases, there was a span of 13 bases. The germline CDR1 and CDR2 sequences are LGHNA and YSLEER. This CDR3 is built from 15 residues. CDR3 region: CASSQAVGQYYEQYF. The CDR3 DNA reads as TGCGCCAGCAGCCAAGCGGTAGGACAGTACTACGAGCAGTACTTC.

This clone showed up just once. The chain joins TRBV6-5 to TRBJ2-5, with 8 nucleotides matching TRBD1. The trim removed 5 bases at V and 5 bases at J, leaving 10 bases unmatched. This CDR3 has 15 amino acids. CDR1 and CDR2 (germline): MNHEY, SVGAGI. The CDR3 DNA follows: TGTGCCAGCAGTAACGGACAGGGAAGTTGGGAGACCCAGTACTTC. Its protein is CASSNGQGSWETQYF.

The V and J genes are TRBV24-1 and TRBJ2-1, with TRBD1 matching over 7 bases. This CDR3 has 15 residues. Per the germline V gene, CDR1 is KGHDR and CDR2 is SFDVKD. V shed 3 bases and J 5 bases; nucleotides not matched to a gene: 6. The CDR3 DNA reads TGTGCCACCAGTGATGACAGGGAAGCGAACAATGAGCAGTTCTTC. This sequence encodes CATSDDREANNEQFF.

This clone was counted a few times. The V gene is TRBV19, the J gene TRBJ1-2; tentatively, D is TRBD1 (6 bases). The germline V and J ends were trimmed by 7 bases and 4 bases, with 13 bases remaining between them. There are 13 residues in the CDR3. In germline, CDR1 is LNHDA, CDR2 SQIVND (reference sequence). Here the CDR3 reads CASTLGTPYGYTF. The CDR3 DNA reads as TGTGCCAGTACACTCGGGACACCCTATGGCTACACCTTC.